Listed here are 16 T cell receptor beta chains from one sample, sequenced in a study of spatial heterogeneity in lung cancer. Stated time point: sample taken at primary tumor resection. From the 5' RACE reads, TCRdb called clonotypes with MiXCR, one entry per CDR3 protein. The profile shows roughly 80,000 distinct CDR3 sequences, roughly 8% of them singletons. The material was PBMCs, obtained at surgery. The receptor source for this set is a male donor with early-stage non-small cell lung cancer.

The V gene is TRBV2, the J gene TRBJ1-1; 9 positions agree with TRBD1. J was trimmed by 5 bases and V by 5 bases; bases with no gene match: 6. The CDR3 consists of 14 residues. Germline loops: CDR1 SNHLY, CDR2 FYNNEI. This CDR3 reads CASSYRGQGTEAFF. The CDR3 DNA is TGTGCCAGCAGTTACAGGGGGCAGGGAACTGAAGCTTTCTTT.

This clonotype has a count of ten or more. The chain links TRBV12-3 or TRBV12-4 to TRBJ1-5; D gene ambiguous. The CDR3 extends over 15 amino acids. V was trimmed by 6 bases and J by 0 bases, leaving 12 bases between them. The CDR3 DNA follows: TGTGCCAGCAGGGAAGGCAGCTATAGCAATCAGCCCCAGCATTTT. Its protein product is CASREGSYSNQPQHF.

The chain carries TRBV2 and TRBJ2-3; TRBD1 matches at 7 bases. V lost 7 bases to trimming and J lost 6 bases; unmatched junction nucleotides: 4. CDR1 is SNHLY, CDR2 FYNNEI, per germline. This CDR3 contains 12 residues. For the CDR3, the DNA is TGTGCCAGCATCGACAGGGTGGATACGCAGTATTTT. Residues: CASIDRVDTQYF.

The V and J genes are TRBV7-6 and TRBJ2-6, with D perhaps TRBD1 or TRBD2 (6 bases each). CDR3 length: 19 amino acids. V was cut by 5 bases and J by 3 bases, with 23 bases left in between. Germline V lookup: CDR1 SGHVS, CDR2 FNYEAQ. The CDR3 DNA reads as TGTGCCAGCAGCCTCGGGCCGGGGGCGGATTATGGTGGGGCCAACGTCCTGACTTTC. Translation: CASSLGPGADYGGANVLTF.

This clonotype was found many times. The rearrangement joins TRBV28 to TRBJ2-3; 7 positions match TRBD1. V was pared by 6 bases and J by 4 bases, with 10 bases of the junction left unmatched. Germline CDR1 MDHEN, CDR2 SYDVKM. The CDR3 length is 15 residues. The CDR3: CASSRNRGFSDTQYF. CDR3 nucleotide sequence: TGTGCCAGCAGCCGAAACAGGGGATTTTCAGATACGCAGTATTTT.

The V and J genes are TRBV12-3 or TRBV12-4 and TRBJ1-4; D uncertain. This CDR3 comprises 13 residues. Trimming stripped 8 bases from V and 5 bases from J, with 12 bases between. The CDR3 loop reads CASYGWSNEKLFF. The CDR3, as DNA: TGTGCCAGCTATGGATGGAGCAATGAAAAACTGTTTTTT.

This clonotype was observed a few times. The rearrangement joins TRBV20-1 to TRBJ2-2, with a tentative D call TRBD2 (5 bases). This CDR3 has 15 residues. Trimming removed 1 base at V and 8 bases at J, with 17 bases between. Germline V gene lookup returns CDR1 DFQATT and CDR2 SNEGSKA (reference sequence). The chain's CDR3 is CSARVEGPKEGELFF. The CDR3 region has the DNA TGCAGTGCTAGAGTAGAGGGCCCGAAGGAAGGGGAGCTGTTTTTT.

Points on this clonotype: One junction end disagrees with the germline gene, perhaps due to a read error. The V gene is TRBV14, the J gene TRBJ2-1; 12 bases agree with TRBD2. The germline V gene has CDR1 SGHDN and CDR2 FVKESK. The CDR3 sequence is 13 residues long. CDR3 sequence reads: CASSQVSSGRANF. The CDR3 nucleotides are TGTGCCAGCAGCCAAGTCTCTAGCGGGAGGGCCAACTTC.

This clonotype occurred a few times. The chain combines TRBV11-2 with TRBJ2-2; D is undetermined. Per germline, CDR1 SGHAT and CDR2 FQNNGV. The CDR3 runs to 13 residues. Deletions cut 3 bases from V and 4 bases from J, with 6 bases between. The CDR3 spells CASSFYVTGELFF. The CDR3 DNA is TGTGCCAGCAGCTTTTACGTCACCGGGGAGCTGTTTTTT. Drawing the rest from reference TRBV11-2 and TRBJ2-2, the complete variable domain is EAGVAQSPRYKIIEKRQSVAFWCNPISGHATLYWYQQILGQGPKLLIQFQNNGVVDDSQLPKDRFSAERLKGVDSTLKIQPAKLEDSAVYLCASSFYVTGELFFGEGSRLTVL.

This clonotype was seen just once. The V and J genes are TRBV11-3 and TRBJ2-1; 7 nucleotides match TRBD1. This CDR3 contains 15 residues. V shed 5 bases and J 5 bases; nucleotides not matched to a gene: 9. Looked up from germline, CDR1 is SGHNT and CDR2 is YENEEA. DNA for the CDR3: TGTGCCAGCAGCCCATTTAGGACAGGTCACAATGAGCAGTTCTTC. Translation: CASSPFRTGHNEQFF.

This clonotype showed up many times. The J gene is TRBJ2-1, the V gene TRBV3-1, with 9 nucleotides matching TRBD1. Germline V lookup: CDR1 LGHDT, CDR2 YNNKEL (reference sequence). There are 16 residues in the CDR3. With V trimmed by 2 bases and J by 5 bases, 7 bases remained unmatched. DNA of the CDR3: TGTGCCAGCAGCCAATTGGCAGGACAGGGGAACAATGAGCAGTTCTTC. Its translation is CASSQLAGQGNNEQFF.

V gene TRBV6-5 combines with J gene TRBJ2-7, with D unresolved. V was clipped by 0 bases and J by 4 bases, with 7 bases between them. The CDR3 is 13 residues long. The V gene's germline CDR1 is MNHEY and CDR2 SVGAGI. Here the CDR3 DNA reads TGTGCCAGCAGTTACTCAGGGATGTACGAGCAGTACTTC. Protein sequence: CASSYSGMYEQYF.

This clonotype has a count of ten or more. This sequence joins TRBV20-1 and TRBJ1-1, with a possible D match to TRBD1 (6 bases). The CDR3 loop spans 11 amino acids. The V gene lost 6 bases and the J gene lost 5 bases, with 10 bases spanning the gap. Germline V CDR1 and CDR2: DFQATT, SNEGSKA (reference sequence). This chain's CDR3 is CSASQGTEAFF. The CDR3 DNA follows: TGCAGTGCCTCACAGGGAACTGAAGCTTTCTTT.

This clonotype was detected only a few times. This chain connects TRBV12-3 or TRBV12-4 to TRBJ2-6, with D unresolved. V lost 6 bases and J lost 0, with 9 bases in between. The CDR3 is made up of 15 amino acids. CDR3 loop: CASSIPLSGANVLTF. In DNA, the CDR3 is TGTGCCAGCAGCATACCGCTCTCTGGGGCCAACGTCCTGACTTTC.

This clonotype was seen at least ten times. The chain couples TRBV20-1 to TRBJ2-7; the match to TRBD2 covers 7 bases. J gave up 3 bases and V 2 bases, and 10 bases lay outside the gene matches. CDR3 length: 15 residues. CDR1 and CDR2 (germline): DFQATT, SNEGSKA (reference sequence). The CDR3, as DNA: TGCAGTGCTAGATGGGTTGGCGGGAGTGACTACGAGCAGTACTTC. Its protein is CSARWVGGSDYEQYF.

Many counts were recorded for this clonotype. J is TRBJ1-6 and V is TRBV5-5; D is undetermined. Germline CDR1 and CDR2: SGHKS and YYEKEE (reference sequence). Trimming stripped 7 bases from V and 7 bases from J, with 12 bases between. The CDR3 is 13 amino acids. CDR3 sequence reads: CASCPRLNSPLHF. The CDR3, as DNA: TGTGCCAGCTGTCCCAGGCTAAATTCACCCCTCCACTTT.